A single sample gave rise to the 19 T cell receptor beta chains below, sequenced in a study of T-cell memory formation after mild COVID-19. TCRdb recomputed calls from the 5' RACE reads with MiXCR, one row per CDR3 protein. The sample lists 150,000 to 200,000 distinct CDR3 sequences, approximately 10% seen once, with about 3.8% in the top ten. The sequenced material came from PBMCs or a T cell subset sorted from them (not recorded which). These receptors came from a man aged 18 to 30 who had mild COVID-19 (a few samples of this study predate the infection). Cell type and time point are not known.

This chain uses TRBV4-1 with TRBJ2-7, with TRBD1 matching 7 bases. The CDR3 has 15 residues. The germline V gene encodes CDR1 MGHRA and CDR2 YSYEKL. V lost 3 bases and J lost 0; bases outside the gene matches: 5. DNA of the CDR3: TGCGCCAGCAGCCAGTACAGGGGAAGCTCCTACGAGCAGTACTTC. It encodes CASSQYRGSSYEQYF.

This clonotype was detected only a few times. The chain carries TRBV27 and TRBJ1-5, with 11 bases matching TRBD1. The germline CDR1 and CDR2 sequences are MNHEY and SMNVEV (reference sequence). The CDR3 runs to 20 residues. Losses at the gene ends were 2 bases for V and 1 base for J; bases not matched to a gene: 13. CDR3 amino acids: CASSLTPPGQGGLSNQPQHF. DNA for the CDR3: TGTGCCAGCAGTTTAACGCCCCCGGGACAGGGGGGATTGAGCAATCAGCCCCAGCATTTT.

The rearrangement links TRBV15 to TRBJ2-1; TRBD1 agrees at 8 bases. V was clipped by 9 bases and J by 7 bases; unmatched bases: 14. Germline loops: CDR1 LNHNV, CDR2 YYDKDF (reference sequence). The CDR3 covers 15 residues. The CDR3 is CATGGQDRVRNEQFF. The CDR3 bases are TGTGCCACGGGCGGTCAGGACAGGGTCCGAAATGAGCAGTTCTTC. The variable domain in full, completed from reference TRBV15 and TRBJ2-1, reads DAMVIQNPRYQVTQFGKPVTLSCSQTLNHNVMYWYQQKSSQAPKLLFHYYDKDFNNEADTPDNFQSRRPNTSFCFLDIRSPGLGDTAMYLCATGGQDRVRNEQFFGPGTRLTVL.

The J gene is TRBJ2-2, the V gene TRBV7-2, with 10 bases matching TRBD2. The CDR3 contains 15 residues. Germline CDR1 SGHTA, CDR2 FQGNSA. The V and J ends lost 11 bases and 6 bases, in that order; junction bases with no gene match: 12. The CDR3 bases are TGTGCCGGGAGTAGCGGGGGGTATCCCCCCGGGGAGCTGTTTTTT. Amino acids: CAGSSGGYPPGELFF.

In its sample, this clonotype was seen a few times. V usage is TRBV2 and J usage is TRBJ2-5; D is ambiguous. Trimming shortened V by 8 bases and J by 2 bases, and 15 bases separated the two germline ends. The V gene's germline CDR1 is SNHLY and CDR2 FYNNEI. The CDR3 is 14 residues long. The CDR3 coding sequence is TGTGCCAGCCTAGGGCTACGCAAACAAGAGACCCAGTACTTC. Amino acids: CASLGLRKQETQYF.

This chain links TRBV15 with TRBJ2-5, with D possibly being TRBD1 (6 bases). V gave up 1 base and J gave up 5 bases, with 14 bases separating them. The CDR3 has 15 residues. Germline-derived CDR1 and CDR2 are LNHNV and YYDKDF (reference sequence). The CDR3 DNA follows: TGTGCCACCAGCAGAGGCCAGGGGTCGGGGGAGACCCAGTACTTC. This sequence encodes CATSRGQGSGETQYF.

The rearrangement links TRBV6-6 to TRBJ2-3, with TRBD2 identical over 7 bases. Trimming at V came to 8 bases and at J to 1 base, leaving 3 bases not matched to a gene. CDR1 and CDR2 (germline): MNHNY, SVGAGI (reference sequence). The CDR3 contains 13 residues. The CDR3 sequence: CASEGGGTDTQYF. CDR3 DNA: TGTGCCAGCGAGGGAGGGGGCACAGATACGCAGTATTTT.

This clonotype was observed a handful of times. This chain joins TRBV7-2 and TRBJ1-1; D not certain. The CDR3 has 14 residues. The V end was cut by 6 bases, the J end by 3 bases, with 14 bases between. From germline, CDR1 is SGHTA and CDR2 FQGNSA. The CDR3 coding sequence is TGTGCCAGCAGACCCTTCGGTTGGGACACTGAAGCTTTCTTT. Protein product: CASRPFGWDTEAFF.

This clonotype was seen only a few times. The chain uses TRBV5-5 and TRBJ2-2; no clear D. Trimming took off 0 bases at V and 5 bases at J, with 14 bases between the two ends. This CDR3 region has 16 residues. CDR1 and CDR2 from the germline V gene are SGHKS and YYEKEE (reference sequence). This CDR3 reads CASSLGRQILTGELFF. As DNA, the CDR3 is TGTGCCAGCAGCTTGGGGCGGCAAATTCTTACCGGGGAGCTGTTTTTT. The full variable domain, its missing parts supplied by reference TRBV5-5 and TRBJ2-2, is DAGVTQSPTHLIKTRGQQVTLRCSPISGHKSVSWYQQVLGQGPQFIFQYYEKEERGRGNFPDRFSARQFPNYSSELNVNALLLGDSALYLCASSLGRQILTGELFFGEGSRLTVL.

This clonotype came up a few times. The chain combines TRBV12-3 or TRBV12-4 with TRBJ1-6, with TRBD1 matching over 9 bases. The CDR3 contains 14 residues. The V and J ends lost 5 bases and 8 bases, in that order; junction bases with no gene match: 4. The CDR3 region is CASSLGTGYSPLHF. The CDR3 DNA sequence: TGTGCCAGCAGTCTTGGGACAGGGTATTCACCCCTCCACTTT.

This clonotype has ten or more counts. The chain joins TRBV7-9 to TRBJ2-3; a weak D match, TRBD1 (6 bases). V was cut by 4 bases and J by 2 bases, with 13 bases left in between. CDR3 length equals 15 residues. The germline V gene has CDR1 SEHNR and CDR2 FQNEAQ (reference sequence). The CDR3 spells CASSSNREVTDTQYF. CDR3 DNA: TGTGCCAGCAGCTCCAACAGGGAAGTCACAGATACGCAGTATTTT. Full variable domain (missing parts from reference TRBV7-9 and TRBJ2-3): DTGVSQNPRHKITKRGQNVTFRCDPISEHNRLYWYRQTLGQGPEFLTYFQNEAQLEKSRLLSDRFSAERPKGSFSTLEIQRTEQGDSAMYLCASSSNREVTDTQYFGPGTRLTVL.

This clonotype showed up just a few times. The chain employs TRBV5-1 and TRBJ2-7; possible D gene TRBD2, 5 bases. Germline values: CDR1 SGHRS, CDR2 YFSETQ. V gave up 4 bases and J gave up 7 bases, with 18 bases separating them. The CDR3 loop spans 14 amino acids. In DNA, the CDR3 is TGCGCCAGCAGCCCGGTTATGCTTACGGGAGAGCAGTACTTC. Its protein product is CASSPVMLTGEQYF.

The chain recombines TRBV30 with TRBJ2-5; possible D gene TRBD1, 5 bases. The CDR3 extends over 14 amino acids. V dropped 2 bases and J dropped 4 bases, with 14 bases sitting between them. Germline CDR1 and CDR2: GTSNPN and SVGIG (reference sequence). CDR3 in amino acids: CAWSSVGVAETQYF. Written as DNA, the CDR3 is TGTGCCTGGAGTTCGGTAGGGGTTGCAGAGACCCAGTACTTC.

V gene TRBV6-5 combines with J gene TRBJ2-7, with a weak D call TRBD2 (5 bases). Germline CDR1 reads MNHEY; CDR2 reads SVGAGI. This CDR3 contains 12 residues. Between the trimmed V and J ends, which lost 10 bases and 7 bases, there was a span of 17 bases. CDR3 coding DNA: TGTGCCACCCACCAGCGGCCTGGGGAGCAGTACGTC. Its protein is CATHQRPGEQYV.

The chain uses TRBV11-2 and TRBJ1-6; D is unclear. With 5 bases removed from V and 9 bases from J, the gap between germline ends came to 23 bases. This CDR3 is built from 17 residues. Germline V CDR1 and CDR2: SGHAT, FQNNGV. This CDR3 reads CASSAAQLSLLVSPLHF. Written as DNA, the CDR3 is TGTGCCAGCAGCGCAGCACAGTTGTCCCTCTTGGTTTCACCCCTCCACTTT.

This sequence joins TRBV4-3 and TRBJ2-3, with TRBD1 identical over 8 bases. Germline V gene sequence: CDR1 LGHNA, CDR2 YSLEER. J lost 3 bases, V lost 4 bases, and 9 bases had no gene match. This CDR3 has 16 amino acids. CDR3 region: CASSRTTGGRTDTQYF. Written as DNA, the CDR3 is TGCGCCAGCAGCCGAACCACAGGGGGAAGAACAGATACGCAGTATTTT.

This clonotype was seen only a few times. The chain joins TRBV7-2 to TRBJ2-5; D uncertain. CDR1 SGHTA and CDR2 FQGNSA come from the germline V gene. With 3 bases removed from V and 0 bases from J, the gap between germline ends came to 14 bases. This CDR3 is 16 amino acids long. The CDR3, as DNA: TGTGCCAGCAGCTTTTTCGGATTGGGGTACCAAGAGACCCAGTACTTC. Translating gives CASSFFGLGYQETQYF.

This clonotype has ten or more counts. J is TRBJ2-3 and V is TRBV7-8; no clear D gene. The V and J ends lost 2 bases and 5 bases respectively, with 5 bases between them. Germline CDR1 and CDR2: SGHVS and FQNEAQ. The CDR3 runs to 12 residues. CDR3 region: CASSLSLDTQYF. CDR3 nucleotide sequence: TGTGCCAGCAGCTTATCCCTAGATACGCAGTATTTT.

The chain has TRBV4-2 and TRBJ1-5; D gene ambiguous. V was clipped by 1 base and J by 1 base, with 8 bases between them. Germline CDR1 and CDR2: LGHNA and YNFKEQ. This CDR3 has 15 amino acids. CDR3 sequence (DNA): TGTGCCAGCAGCCAAGGGCTACAGAGCAATCAGCCCCAGCATTTT. Translated, it gives CASSQGLQSNQPQHF.